Listed below are T cell receptor beta chains from one sample, sequenced in a study of OX40 agonist ivuxolimab in advanced cancers. This table comes from immunoSEQ multiplex PCR, and its TCRdb copy is limited to in-frame clones, with some not included. The sample shows 80,000 or so clones, roughly 84% of them seen only once. Sequencing was performed on CD4+ or CD8+ T cells sorted from blood, taken in a trial of the OX40 agonist ivuxolimab. The receptors here all came from an adult with an advanced solid tumor such as melanoma, head and neck, liver or kidney cancer. Each CDR3 is given with its conserved first and last residue. Each record gives: V gene, J gene, CDR3 protein.

v_call: TRBV9; j_call: TRBJ1-5; cdr3_aa: CASSVGGQGRTGQPQHF
v_call: TRBV19; j_call: TRBJ2-1; cdr3_aa: CASSIGLERRAGDEQFF
v_call: TRBV5-1; j_call: TRBJ1-1; cdr3_aa: CASSLEGPPTEAFF
v_call: TRBV19; j_call: TRBJ1-6; cdr3_aa: CASTTGRNSPLHF
v_call: TRBV5-5; j_call: TRBJ1-6; cdr3_aa: CASSLVGEVNSPLHF
v_call: TRBV10-2; j_call: TRBJ1-5; cdr3_aa: CASSESASNQPQHF
v_call: TRBV5-1; j_call: TRBJ2-3; cdr3_aa: CASSRNDPQGTVGDTQYF
v_call: TRBV4-1; j_call: TRBJ2-7; cdr3_aa: CASSRGGNTDEQYF
v_call: TRBV28; j_call: TRBJ1-2; cdr3_aa: CASTRGRAAYGYTF
v_call: TRBV5-1; j_call: TRBJ1-4; cdr3_aa: CASSFGPPQNEKLFF
v_call: TRBV5-4; j_call: TRBJ2-7; cdr3_aa: CASSLGQFSYEQYF
v_call: TRBV14; j_call: TRBJ2-6; cdr3_aa: CASRRARSGTNVLTF
v_call: TRBV6-5; j_call: TRBJ1-6; cdr3_aa: CASSYRGQINSPLHF
v_call: TRBV6-5; j_call: TRBJ2-5; cdr3_aa: CASSARGQGFSTQYF
v_call: TRBV7-3; j_call: TRBJ2-3; cdr3_aa: CASSEPGLAGSTDTQYF
v_call: TRBV9; j_call: TRBJ2-1; cdr3_aa: CASSPLAGPYNEQFF
v_call: TRBV7-2; j_call: TRBJ2-7; cdr3_aa: CASSSRGRTPYEQYF
v_call: TRBV10-2; j_call: TRBJ2-2; cdr3_aa: CASSESLGLHLTGGELFF
v_call: TRBV19; j_call: TRBJ1-2; cdr3_aa: CASSMFGREGGYTF
v_call: TRBV10-3; j_call: TRBJ1-4; cdr3_aa: CAISESRATNEKLFF
v_call: TRBV6-5; j_call: TRBJ2-6; cdr3_aa: CASTLRASGANVLTF
v_call: TRBV9; j_call: TRBJ1-3; cdr3_aa: CASSVEHGHYSGNTIYF
v_call: TRBV13; j_call: TRBJ2-1; cdr3_aa: CASSFYNEQFF
v_call: TRBV6-1; j_call: TRBJ1-6; cdr3_aa: CASSEGGGGAPPLHF
v_call: TRBV9; j_call: TRBJ2-3; cdr3_aa: CASSVDPVTDTQYF
v_call: TRBV7-7; j_call: TRBJ2-5; cdr3_aa: CASSKKYDSQETQYF
v_call: TRBV30; j_call: TRBJ1-3; cdr3_aa: CAWGHSSASGNTIYF